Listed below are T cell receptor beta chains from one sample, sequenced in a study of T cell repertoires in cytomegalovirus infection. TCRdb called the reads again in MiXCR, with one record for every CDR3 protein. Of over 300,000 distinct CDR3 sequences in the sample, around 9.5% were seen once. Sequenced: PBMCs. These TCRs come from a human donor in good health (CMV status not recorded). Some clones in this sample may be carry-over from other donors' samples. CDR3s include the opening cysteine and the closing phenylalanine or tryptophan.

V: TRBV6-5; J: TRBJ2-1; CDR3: CASSYVIAGRNEQFF
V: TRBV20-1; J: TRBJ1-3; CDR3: CSAPPPRGADSGNTIYF
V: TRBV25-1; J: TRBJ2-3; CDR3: CASSPWRTAPGDTQYF
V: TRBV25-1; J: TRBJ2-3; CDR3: CASSELQGGPDTQYF
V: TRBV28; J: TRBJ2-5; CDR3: CASCGSLQETQYF
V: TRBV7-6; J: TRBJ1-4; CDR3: CASSRGQATNEKLFF
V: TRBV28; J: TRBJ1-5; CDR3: CASSPYRGHQPQHF
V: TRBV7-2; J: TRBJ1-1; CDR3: CASSLEVFLHRGTEAFF
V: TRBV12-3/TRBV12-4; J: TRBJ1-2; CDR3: CASSWDLNYGYTF
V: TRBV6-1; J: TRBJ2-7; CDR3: CASSERVSYEQYF
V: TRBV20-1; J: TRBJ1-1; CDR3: CSARDPFGARNTEAFF
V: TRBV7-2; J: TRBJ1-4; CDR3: CASSPGAGSNEKLFF
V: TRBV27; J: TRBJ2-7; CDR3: CAARSGSSAYEQYF
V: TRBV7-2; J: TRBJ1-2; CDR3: CASSLIRSGTYGYTF
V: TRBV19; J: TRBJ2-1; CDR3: CASSRDRGLNEQFF
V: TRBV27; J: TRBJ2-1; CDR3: CASSSTYKQFF
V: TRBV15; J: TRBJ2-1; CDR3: CATSRGRGAHNEQFF
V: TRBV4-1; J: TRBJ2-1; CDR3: CASSQVGRATRDEQFF
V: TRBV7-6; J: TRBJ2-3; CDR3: CASSGRLAGTQYF
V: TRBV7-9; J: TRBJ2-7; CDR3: CASSRYRGLTRYEQYF
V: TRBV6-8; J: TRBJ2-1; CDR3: CASSYSTRSLEYNEQFF
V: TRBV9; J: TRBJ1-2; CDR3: CASSVDLNYGYTF
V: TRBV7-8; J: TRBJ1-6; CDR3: CASSINREGNSPLHF
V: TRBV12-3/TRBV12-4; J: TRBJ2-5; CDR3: CASSTPGETQYF
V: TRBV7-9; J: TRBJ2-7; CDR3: CASSYRDFDSYEQYF
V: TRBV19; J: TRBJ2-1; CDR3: CASRGPYNEQFF
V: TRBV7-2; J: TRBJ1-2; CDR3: CASSLRLAGNYGYTF
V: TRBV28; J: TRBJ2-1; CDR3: CASNLWTSGRGDEQFF
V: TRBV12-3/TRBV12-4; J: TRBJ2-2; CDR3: CASTLAGTSTGELFF
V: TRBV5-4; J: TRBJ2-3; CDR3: CASSFPSGGVTDTQYF
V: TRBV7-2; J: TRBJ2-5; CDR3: CASSLGVAAYQETQYF
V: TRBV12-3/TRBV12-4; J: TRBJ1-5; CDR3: CASRYGGLGQPQHF
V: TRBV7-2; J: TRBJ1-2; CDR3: CASSSGDQYGYTF
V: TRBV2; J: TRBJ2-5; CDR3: CASRTHLQETQYF
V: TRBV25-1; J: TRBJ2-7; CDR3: CASSEIGTGGSEQYF
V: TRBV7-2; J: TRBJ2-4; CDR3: CASSLSVARVDIQYF
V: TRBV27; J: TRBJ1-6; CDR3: CASSLTSDNSPLHF
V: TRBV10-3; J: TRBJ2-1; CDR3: CAISEQIGGGYNEQFF
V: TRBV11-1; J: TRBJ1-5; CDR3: CASSHDGAQPQHF
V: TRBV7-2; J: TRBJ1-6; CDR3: CASSLTRTEYNSPLHF
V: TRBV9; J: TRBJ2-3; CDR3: CASSGGGGSFPTSTDTQYF
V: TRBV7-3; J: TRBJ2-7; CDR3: CASSLMSQEPYEQYF
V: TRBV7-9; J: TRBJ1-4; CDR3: CASRGWDRDEKLFF
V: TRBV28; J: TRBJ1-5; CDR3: CASSSHRGVGNQPQHF
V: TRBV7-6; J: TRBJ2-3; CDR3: CASSPDRKAGTDTQYF
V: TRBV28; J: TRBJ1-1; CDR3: CASTAPGTEWNTEAFF
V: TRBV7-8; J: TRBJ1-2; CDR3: CASSLADVGTYGYTF
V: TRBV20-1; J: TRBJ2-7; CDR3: CSARVPRGLSYEQYF